Included here is one TCR beta chain sequence, with context. The antigen remains unidentified. From the 5' RACE reads, TCRdb called clonotypes with MiXCR, one entry per CDR3 protein. The repertoire holds about 350,000 distinct CDR3 sequences, with approximately 22% as singletons. The CDR3 extends over 15 amino acids. V lost 1 base and J 0 bases, leaving 7 bases between the germline ends. Germline CDR1 is MGHRA and CDR2 is YSYEKL. This sample is drawn from a study of CD8 T cells in ankylosing spondylitis. Broader study findings: Past research had described some motif variants in reactive arthritis synovial fluid and blood.

This clonotype originated in a male donor with ankylosing spondylitis or in good health (not recorded which). Sequenced input: blood, either unsorted or a sorted T cell fraction (not recorded which). This sequence joins TRBV4-1 and TRBJ1-5, with D uncertain. CDR3 nucleotide sequence: TGCGCCAGCAGCCAAGTGGATTATAGCAATCAGCCCCAGCATTTT. Protein product: CASSQVDYSNQPQHF.